These 13 T cell receptor beta chains were sequenced from one sample in a study of cytomegalovirus exposure and HLA in healthy donors (dated by TCRdb to between 2016 and 2019). The protocol used for the library was the immunoSEQ multiplex PCR assay. For the multiplex PCR, a mixture combining 60 forward primers for TCR Vbeta segments and 13 reverse primers for TCR Jbeta segments was used. In TCRdb, the immuneACCESS table is reduced to in-frame sequences with V and J assigned. These tables do not hold every clone; where another copy was compared, an unresolved V gene accounts for under half, and the others remain unexplained. This sample gives roughly 100,000 clones in total; 70% to 80% of them show up just once. 2.5% to 3% of the sample belongs to the ten largest clones. Input material: PBMCs. These receptors were collected from a female donor in good health and CMV-seronegative.

This clone has just a few counts. This chain uses TRBV7-8 with TRBJ1-5, with D unresolved. Trimming removed 0 bases at V and 1 base at J, with 10 bases between. CDR3 length: 16 residues. Germline-derived CDR1 and CDR2 are SGHVS and FQNEAQ. This chain's CDR3 is CASSLASGISNQPQHF. In DNA form, the CDR3 reads TGTGCCAGCAGCTTAGCCTCCGGGATCAGCAATCAGCCCCAGCATTTT.

The CDR3 coding sequence is TGTGCCACCAGCAGAGACCTAGCGGGAAGGGAGCAGTTCTTC. Amino acids: CATSRDLAGREQFF. The chain has TRBV15 and TRBJ2-1, with 9 bases lining up with TRBD2. The CDR3 is made up of 14 amino acids. The trim removed 0 bases at V and 10 bases at J, leaving 4 bases unmatched. Germline V gene data show CDR1 as LNHNV and CDR2 as YYDKDF (reference sequence).

J is TRBJ1-4 and V is TRBV7-2, with D unresolved. Between the trimmed V and J ends, which lost 1 base and 3 bases, there was a span of 6 bases. This CDR3 is 14 amino acids long. CDR1 is SGHTA, CDR2 FQGNSA, per germline. CDR3 region: CASSLVRANEKLFF. The CDR3 DNA reads as TGTGCCAGCAGCTTAGTCCGGGCTAATGAAAAACTGTTTTTT.

This rearrangement joins TRBV27 to TRBJ2-5, with 8 bases that match TRBD2. CDR1 and CDR2 from the germline V gene are MNHEY and SMNVEV (reference sequence). The CDR3 is made up of 15 amino acids. Unmatched junction bases numbered 9, after V lost 7 bases and J lost 2 bases. For the CDR3, the DNA is TGTGCCAGCACGCGCCAAGCGGGGGTTCAAGAGACCCAGTACTTC. Amino acid sequence: CASTRQAGVQETQYF.

This clone was picked up a small number of times. V gene TRBV10-3 combines with J gene TRBJ2-5; D is perhaps TRBD1 (6 bases). The CDR3 has 12 amino acids. Between the trimmed V and J ends, which lost 11 bases and 2 bases, there was a span of 12 bases. Germline CDR1 ENHRY, CDR2 SYGVKD. Here the CDR3 DNA reads TGTGCCTCAGGACAGACTCAAGAGACCCAGTACTTC. It yields the protein CASGQTQETQYF.

This clone showed up just a few times. The CDR3 DNA reads as TGCGCCAGCAGTGAGGCTAGCGGGAGAGGCGGGGAGCTGTTTTTT. Translating it yields CASSEASGRGGELFF. This chain uses TRBV10-1 with TRBJ2-2, with 10 bases fitting TRBD2. CDR1 WNHNN and CDR2 SYGVQD come from the germline V gene (reference sequence). The CDR3 is 15 residues long. Unmatched junction bases numbered 4, after V lost 2 bases and J lost 7 bases.

This clone has just a few counts. The V gene is TRBV7-8, the J gene TRBJ2-5; no reliable D call. Per germline, CDR1 SGHVS and CDR2 FQNEAQ. V gave up 0 bases and J gave up 4 bases, with 15 bases separating them. The CDR3 runs to 16 residues. The CDR3 coding sequence is TGTGCCAGCAGCTTAGCTCCAGGAAATTTCGGAGAGACCCAGTACTTC. Protein product: CASSLAPGNFGETQYF.

V usage is TRBV19 and J usage is TRBJ1-1; a possible D gene is TRBD1 (6 bases). Looked up from germline, CDR1 is LNHDA and CDR2 is SQIVND (reference sequence). This CDR3 contains 15 residues. V was cut by 8 bases and J by 1 base, with 17 bases left in between. The CDR3 reads CASRMVEQGNTEAFF. The CDR3 DNA sequence: TGTGCCAGTCGAATGGTAGAACAGGGGAACACTGAAGCTTTCTTT.

The chain has TRBV9 and TRBJ2-3, with D possibly matching TRBD1 (5 bases). The CDR3 is 15 amino acids. V was shortened by 0 bases and J by 4 bases, with 12 bases between the two germline ends. Germline CDR1 reads SGDLS; CDR2 reads YYNGEE. Written as DNA, the CDR3 is TGTGCCAGCAGCGTAGATGGCAGGGCGGCAGATACGCAGTATTTT. Translated, it gives CASSVDGRAADTQYF.

This chain joins TRBV28 and TRBJ1-2; D gene ambiguous. The CDR3 covers 14 residues. V was trimmed by 6 bases and J by 8 bases, leaving 19 bases between them. From germline, CDR1 is MDHEN and CDR2 SYDVKM. CDR3 DNA sequence: TGTGCCAGCAGCCCCGGTGGGAGGGTTAGGGGCTACACCTTC. It translates to CASSPGGRVRGYTF.

The V and J genes are TRBV11-3 and TRBJ1-1, with D possibly matching TRBD1 (5 bases). Germline CDR1 and CDR2: SGHNT and YENEEA. V was pared by 6 bases and J by 1 base, with 9 bases between. The CDR3 has 13 residues. Written as DNA, the CDR3 is TGTGCCAGCAGTCTTCAGGGGAACACTGAAGCTTTCTTT. It is translated as CASSLQGNTEAFF.

The V and J genes are TRBV5-8 and TRBJ2-3; 8 bases are a match to TRBD2. The CDR3 is 17 amino acids. CDR1 and CDR2 (germline): SGHTS, YDEGEE. J lost 2 bases, V lost 2 bases, and 10 bases had no gene match. DNA of the CDR3: TGTGCCAGCAGCTTTGGAGCGGGAGTTTCCCCCACAGATACGCAGTATTTT. This encodes CASSFGAGVSPTDTQYF.

This clone was seen more than once but under ten times. The chain is built from TRBV7-9 and TRBJ1-4; D not certain. Trimming removed 5 bases at V and 8 bases at J, with 15 bases between. CDR3 length equals 14 residues. Germline V gives CDR1 SEHNR, CDR2 FQNEAQ (reference sequence). CDR3 in amino acids: CASSVVGSGEKLFF. CDR3 DNA: TGTGCCAGCAGCGTCGTGGGGTCGGGGGAAAAACTGTTTTTT.